A single sample gave rise to the 7 T cell receptor gamma chains below, sequenced in a study of Vδ1+ human thymocytes (dated by TCRdb to 2017 to 2018). Overall results and qualifications from the work: Unlike the oligoclonal repertoires in peripheral blood, the thymic TRG and TRD repertoires appeared highly polyclonal, with Gaussian CDR3 length distributions.

What these receptors recognize is not known. For sequencing, an Illumina MiSeq was employed. RNA extraction was carried out with the RNeasy mini kit, and reverse transcription was then done using Superscript III. CDR3 amplicons were generated by multiplex PCR with pooled V-gene forward primers and a constant-region reverse primer carrying Illumina adaptor overhangs. TCRdb reanalyzed the public reads with the CATT caller, and identical DNA sequences were merged afterwards. The sample table lists about 23,000 gamma-chain clones, 12% to 15% of them with a count of one. The ten largest clones capture 1.9% of the sample. The specimen was Vdelta1+ gamma-delta thymocytes from the thymus. The cell subset or site label here, explained by the study, means: FACS-sorted CD3+ TCRalphabeta- TCRVdelta1+ TCRVdelta2- thymocytes. Receptor source: a child younger than two who had congenital heart surgery.

With regard to this clone: This sample also contains other DNA sequences that code for the same CDR3. The rearrangement links TRGV4 to TRGJP2. Germline trimming cut 1 base from V and 4 bases from J; bases unmatched to any gene: 9. CDR1 is EGSTGY, CDR2 YDSYTSSV, per germline. This CDR3 is 16 amino acids long. The CDR3 region has the DNA TGTGCCACCTGGGATGGTCGCGGGGTTAGTGATTGGATCAAGACGTTT. Its protein product is CATWDGRGVSDWIKTF.

This clone was detected only a few times. The chain links TRGV8 to TRGJP2. The germline CDR1 and CDR2 sequences are VENAVY and YDSYNSRV. There are 16 residues in the CDR3. V lost 4 bases, J lost 1 base, and 9 bases stayed unmatched. CDR3 in DNA: TGTGCCACCTGGGAAGCTTTTCGTAGTAGTGATTGGATCAAGACGTTT. Translating gives CATWEAFRSSDWIKTF.

This clone was seen a handful of times. This specimen includes other DNA sequences encoding the same CDR3. The rearrangement links TRGV2 to TRGJP2. This CDR3 spans 15 amino acids. The germline V gene has CDR1 EGSNGY and CDR2 YDSYNSKV. Unmatched junction bases numbered 18, after V lost 5 bases and J lost 12 bases. In DNA form, the CDR3 reads TGTGCCACCTGGGGTCTCGGAGATTTCTCAGGGATCAAGACGTTT. Translated: CATWGLGDFSGIKTF.

Comments on this clone: The sample holds other DNA sequences that translate to the same CDR3. This chain joins TRGV4 and TRGJ1 or TRGJ2. CDR1 EGSTGY and CDR2 YDSYTSSV come from the germline V gene. Losses at the gene ends were 9 bases for V and 9 bases for J; bases not matched to a gene: 8. CDR3 size: 10 residues. CDR3 amino acids: CATPKGKKLF. CDR3 sequence (DNA): TGTGCCACCCCAAAGGGTAAGAAACTCTTT.

This clone was counted only a few times. The rearrangement links TRGV3 to TRGJ1 or TRGJ2. The germline CDR1 and CDR2 sequences are VTNTFY and YDVSTARD (reference sequence). The junction had 3 bases not matched to a gene; V was cut back by 1 base and J by 0 bases. The CDR3 totals 14 residues. The chain's CDR3 is CATWDRSNYYKKLF. The CDR3 DNA reads TGTGCCACCTGGGACAGATCGAATTATTATAAGAAACTCTTT.

With respect to this clone: A much larger clone sits a single nucleotide away, making a read error possible. Different DNA sequences within this sample yield the same CDR3. V and J are TRGV8 and TRGJ1 or TRGJ2. This CDR3 region has 12 residues. Germline V gene sequence: CDR1 VENAVY, CDR2 YDSYNSRV. Trimming removed 5 bases from V and 3 bases from J; junction bases left unmatched: 4. CDR3 coding DNA: TGTGCCACCTGGGGCACTTATTATAAGAAACTCTTT. Translation gives CATWGTYYKKLF.

The V gene is TRGV5, the J gene TRGJP1. V lost 0 bases and J lost 0; bases outside the gene matches: 4. The CDR3 totals 16 residues. Germline V lookup: CDR1 VINAFY, CDR2 YDVSNSKD. The CDR3 DNA is TGTGCCACCTGGGACAGGGTTTATACCACTGGTTGGTTCAAGATATTT. Protein product: CATWDRVYTTGWFKIF.